These 23 T cell receptor beta chains were sequenced from one sample in a study of molecular identifiers for immune sequencing clone quantification. TCRdb called the PCR reads again in MiXCR, with one record for every CDR3 protein. This sample yields nearly 55,000 distinct CDR3 sequences, of which about a third are seen a single time; 3.8% belongs to the top ten. Sequenced sample: naive CD8+ T cells from blood, with Jurkat cell RNA spiked in. Subset defined: FACS-sorted CD8+CD4-CCR7+CD45RA+ naive T cells. These receptors were taken from a human donor in good health. Some libraries in this study had Jurkat cell RNA spiked in.

This clonotype was found a few times. V and J are TRBV9 and TRBJ2-5, with D perhaps matching TRBD1 (6 bases). Trimming took off 1 base at V and 5 bases at J, with 9 bases between the two ends. Germline V gene sequence: CDR1 SGDLS, CDR2 YYNGEE. The CDR3 length is 13 residues. Written as DNA, the CDR3 is TGTGCCAGCAGCGTATGGGGGCGGGAGACCCAGTACTTC. Translated: CASSVWGRETQYF.

This clonotype was counted ten times or more. The gene calls are TRBV19 and TRBJ1-1; D remains ambiguous. Germline loops: CDR1 LNHDA, CDR2 SQIVND (reference sequence). CDR3 length equals 14 residues. Trimming pared 3 bases from V and 1 base from J, leaving 9 bases between. The CDR3 DNA sequence: TGTGCCAGTAGTATCGGCGGACCGAACACTGAAGCTTTCTTT. Translation: CASSIGGPNTEAFF. The variable domain in full, completed from reference TRBV19 and TRBJ1-1, reads DGGITQSPKYLFRKEGQNVTLSCEQNLNHDAMYWYRQDPGQGLRLIYYSQIVNDFQKGDIAEGYSVSREKKESFPLTVTSAQKNPTAFYLCASSIGGPNTEAFFGQGTRLTVV.

The table lists this clonotype with many counts. The chain combines TRBV5-4 with TRBJ2-7; the D gene is possibly TRBD1 (5 bases). Germline V gene sequence: CDR1 SGHNT, CDR2 YYREEE (reference sequence). There are 16 residues in the CDR3. The V gene lost 0 bases and the J gene lost 0 bases, with 13 bases spanning the gap. CDR3 DNA sequence: TGTGCCAGCAGCTTGGGAGCCAGGGCGAGCTCCTACGAGCAGTACTTC. Translating gives CASSLGARASSYEQYF. The whole variable domain, remainder taken from reference TRBV5-4 and TRBJ2-7, is ETGVTQSPTHLIKTRGQQVTLRCSSQSGHNTVSWYQQALGQGPQFIFQYYREEENGRGNFPPRFSGLQFPNYSSELNVNALELDDSALYLCASSLGARASSYEQYFGPGTRLTVT.

This clonotype appeared a few times. The chain employs TRBV4-2 and TRBJ1-2, with D possibly TRBD1 on 5 matching bases. This CDR3 spans 13 amino acids. V dropped 4 bases and J dropped 14 bases, with 20 bases sitting between them. Germline assignment: CDR1 LGHNA and CDR2 YNFKEQ. CDR3 sequence (DNA): TGTGCCAGCAGCCCCACAGAGCAGGGACCCGAGACCTTC. Its translation is CASSPTEQGPETF.

Details on this clonotype: This sequence may be a read error, since a much larger clone differs from it by one base. No conserved phenylalanine or tryptophan is present at the end of the CDR3, so a read error is the likely explanation. This chain connects TRBV25-1 to TRBJ1-5; D is uncertain. The V end lost 0 bases, the J end lost 9 bases, and 12 bases lay between the germline ends. The CDR3 extends over 14 amino acids. The germline V gene encodes CDR1 MGHDK and CDR2 SYGVNS. CDR3 sequence reads: CASSEYGTLGPQHY. The CDR3 bases are TGTGCCAGCAGTGAATACGGCACCCTGGGGCCCCAGCATTAT.

Details on this clonotype: Germline and junction disagree at one end, which may indicate a read error. This chain uses TRBV5-6 with TRBJ2-3, with TRBD2 matching over 9 bases. Germline CDR1 SGHDT, CDR2 YYEEEE. The CDR3 has 13 residues. CDR3 in DNA: TGCGCCAGCAGCGGGGGACTAGCAGATACGCAGAATTTT. Translation gives CASSGGLADTQNF.

The chain couples TRBV20-1 to TRBJ1-1; D remains unclear. Germline assignment: CDR1 DFQATT and CDR2 SNEGSKA (reference sequence). The CDR3 is 16 amino acids. Trimming removed 0 bases at V and 0 bases at J, with 14 bases between. CDR3 amino acids: CSAREQPSVMNTEAFF. In DNA form, the CDR3 reads TGCAGTGCTAGAGAGCAACCGTCGGTCATGAACACTGAAGCTTTCTTT.

Concerning this clonotype itself: A much larger clone lies a single base off, so this may be a read error. The rearrangement links TRBV7-8 to TRBJ2-3; the D gene is possibly TRBD2 (6 bases). The germline CDR1 and CDR2 sequences are SGHVS and FQNEAQ. With 11 bases removed from V and 1 base from J, the gap between germline ends came to 16 bases. The CDR3 spans 14 residues. The CDR3 DNA reads as TGTGCCGGCACCTTGGGGGGTGGCACAGATACGCAGTATTTT. It is translated as CAGTLGGGTDTQYF.

The chain uses TRBV20-1 and TRBJ2-3; TRBD2 matches 9 bases. CDR1 and CDR2 (germline): DFQATT, SNEGSKA (reference sequence). The CDR3 consists of 15 residues. The V gene end was trimmed by 3 bases and the J gene end by 1 base; junction bases not matched to a gene: 5. CDR3 region: CSARPWTSGTDTQYF. CDR3 sequence (DNA): TGCAGTGCTAGGCCATGGACTAGCGGCACAGATACGCAGTATTTT.

Comments on this clonotype: Given a much more abundant clone one base away, this may be a read error. CDR3 sequence reads: CASSLDRSYEQYF. The CDR3 DNA reads as TGCGCCAGCAGCTTGGACCGCTCCTACGAGCAGTACTTC. The chain links TRBV5-1 to TRBJ2-7; D is unclear. Trimming took off 0 bases at V and 0 bases at J, with 4 bases between the two ends. The CDR3 spans 13 residues. CDR1 and CDR2 from the germline V gene are SGHRS and YFSETQ. The whole variable domain, filled in from reference TRBV5-1 and TRBJ2-7, reads KAGVTQTPRYLIKTRGQQVTLSCSPISGHRSVSWYQQTPGQGLQFLFEYFSETQRNKGNFPGRFSGRQFSNSRSEMNVSTLELGDSALYLCASSLDRSYEQYFGPGTRLTVT.

This chain joins TRBV29-1 and TRBJ2-3; 11 bases map to TRBD1. This CDR3 has 16 residues. From germline, CDR1 is SQVTM and CDR2 ANQGSEA. V was pared by 7 bases and J by 2 bases, with 11 bases of the junction left unmatched. The CDR3 bases are TGCAGCGCCCGCCCCGGACAGGGGGCTTTCACAGATACGCAGTATTTT. Its translation: CSARPGQGAFTDTQYF.

The chain uses TRBV12-3 or TRBV12-4 and TRBJ2-1; 7 positions agree with TRBD1. J gave up 10 bases and V 6 bases, and 6 bases lay outside the gene matches. There are 12 residues in the CDR3. CDR3 sequence (DNA): TGTGCCAGCAGCCTGACAGGGAGAGAGCAGTTCTTC. It specifies CASSLTGREQFF.

This clonotype was counted ten times or more. The V call is TRBV7-2, the J call TRBJ2-7; 10 nucleotides match TRBD2. Trimming removed 0 bases from V and 2 bases from J; junction bases left unmatched: 7. The CDR3 is made up of 17 amino acids. CDR1 is SGHTA and CDR2 is FQGNSA in the germline V gene. CDR3 DNA sequence: TGTGCCAGCAGCTTAGCGGGCGCTAGCGGGAGCCCCTACGAGCAGTACTTC. It yields the protein CASSLAGASGSPYEQYF.

Remarks on this clonotype: A junction boundary mismatches the germline segment, possibly from a read error. The genes are TRBV6-1 and TRBJ2-5, with no clear D. Germline assignment: CDR1 MNHNS and CDR2 SASEGT. The CDR3 consists of 10 residues. DNA of the CDR3: TGTGCCAGCAGAAAAGAGGCCCAGTACTTC. This translates into CASRKEAQYF.

The table lists this clonotype with many counts. CDR3 DNA sequence: TGTGCCAGCAGTTTATCGTGGGGACAAGGAAATTCACCCCTCCACTTT. This codes for CASSLSWGQGNSPLHF. The chain employs TRBV28 and TRBJ1-6; D is possibly TRBD1 (6 bases). This CDR3 spans 16 amino acids. CDR1 and CDR2 from the germline V gene are MDHEN and SYDVKM. With 1 base removed from V and 7 bases from J, the gap between germline ends came to 14 bases.

This sequence joins TRBV4-1 and TRBJ1-1; D unclear. V was shortened by 1 base and J by 8 bases, with 14 bases between the two germline ends. This CDR3 spans 14 amino acids. Germline V lookup: CDR1 MGHRA, CDR2 YSYEKL. CDR3 protein: CASSQGTRPTEAFF. The CDR3 region has the DNA TGCGCCAGCAGCCAAGGGACCCGGCCCACAGAAGCTTTCTTT.

This clonotype came up a few times. CDR3 nucleotides: TGTGCCAGCAGTGAAGGGACAGGACTCAATCAGCCCCAGCATTTT. This translates into CASSEGTGLNQPQHF. The chain combines TRBV2 with TRBJ1-5; TRBD1 matches 7 bases. Per the germline V gene, CDR1 is SNHLY and CDR2 is FYNNEI. The CDR3 has 15 amino acids. V gave up 1 base and J gave up 3 bases; unmatched junction bases: 3.

J is TRBJ2-5 and V is TRBV19; 9 bases are a match to TRBD1. Per germline, CDR1 LNHDA and CDR2 SQIVND (reference sequence). The CDR3 is 16 amino acids. J lost 5 bases, V lost 5 bases, and 12 bases had no gene match. The CDR3 sequence is CASSSRPGTGKETQYF. The CDR3 region has the DNA TGTGCCAGTAGTTCCCGTCCCGGGACAGGGAAGGAGACCCAGTACTTC.

As for this clonotype: A single base separates this from a much larger clone, so it may be a read error. The rearrangement joins TRBV7-2 to TRBJ1-5; the D gene is possibly TRBD1 (5 bases). Trimming removed 2 bases at V and 6 bases at J, with 17 bases between. The germline gives CDR1 SGHTA, CDR2 FQGNSA. This CDR3 region has 16 residues. CDR3 sequence: CASSLFGLGGSQPQHF. In DNA, the CDR3 is TGTGCCAGCAGCTTATTCGGACTGGGGGGGAGTCAGCCCCAGCATTTT.

This clonotype was seen ten or more times. CDR3 DNA sequence: TGTGCCAGAGGGTTAGCGAGGCGGGAAGAGACCCAGTACTTC. It yields the protein CARGLARREETQYF. This rearrangement joins TRBV6-1 to TRBJ2-5, with D perhaps TRBD2 (5 bases). In germline, CDR1 is MNHNS, CDR2 SASEGT. The CDR3 covers 14 residues. With 9 bases removed from V and 3 bases from J, the gap between germline ends came to 17 bases.

This clonotype turned up a few times. The J gene is TRBJ2-7, the V gene TRBV27, with D perhaps matching TRBD1 (6 bases). CDR3 length equals 11 residues. Germline assignment: CDR1 MNHEY and CDR2 SMNVEV (reference sequence). V lost 8 bases to trimming and J lost 3 bases, with 8 bases between them. The chain's CDR3 is CASRDIYEQYF. The CDR3 nucleotides read TGTGCCAGCCGGGACATCTACGAGCAGTACTTC.

The V call is TRBV24-1, the J call TRBJ2-2; TRBD2 aligns across 10 bases. Germline CDR1 KGHDR, CDR2 SFDVKD. This CDR3 contains 17 residues. Germline trimming cut 6 bases from V and 6 bases from J; bases unmatched to any gene: 12. The CDR3: CATSHGTLAGEAGELFF. The CDR3 region has the DNA TGTGCCACCAGTCATGGGACCCTAGCGGGAGAGGCCGGGGAGCTGTTTTTT.

In this sample, this clonotype turned up many times. V usage is TRBV19 and J usage is TRBJ2-3; possibly TRBD2 for D (6 bases). CDR1 is LNHDA, CDR2 SQIVND, per germline (reference sequence). CDR3 length equals 10 residues. The CDR3 nucleotides read TGTCGGGAGAGCACAGATACGCAGTATTTT. Residues: CRESTDTQYF.